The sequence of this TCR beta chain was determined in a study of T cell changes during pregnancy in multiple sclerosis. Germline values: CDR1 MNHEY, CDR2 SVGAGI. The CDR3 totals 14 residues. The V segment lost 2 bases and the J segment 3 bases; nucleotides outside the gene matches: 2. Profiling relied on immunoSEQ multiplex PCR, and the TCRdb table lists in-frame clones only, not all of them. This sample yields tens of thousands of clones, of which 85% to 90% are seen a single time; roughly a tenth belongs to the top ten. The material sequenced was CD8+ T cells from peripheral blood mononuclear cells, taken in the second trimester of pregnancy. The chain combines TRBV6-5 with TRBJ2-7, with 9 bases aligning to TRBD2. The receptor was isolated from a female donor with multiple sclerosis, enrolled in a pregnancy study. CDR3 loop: CASSYGGGDYEQYF. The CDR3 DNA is TGTGCCAGCAGTTACGGCGGGGGGGACTACGAGCAGTACTTC.